These 20 T cell receptor beta chains originate from one sample sequenced in a study of blood T cell repertoires in COVID-19. Only in-frame clones appear in the TCRdb table, and some are missing; sequencing was by immunoSEQ multiplex PCR. Seen here are about 29,000 clones, roughly three quarters observed once, and the top ten hold roughly half. Sequencing used peripheral blood. These receptors were obtained from a woman in her 70s with acute or convalescent COVID-19.

The gene calls are TRBV6-5 and TRBJ2-7, with 11 bases identical to TRBD2. This CDR3 is built from 13 residues. Germline loops: CDR1 MNHEY, CDR2 SVGAGI. The V and J ends lost 6 bases and 4 bases, in that order; junction bases with no gene match: 2. This chain's CDR3 is CASSTSGSYEQYF. CDR3 nucleotides: TGTGCCAGCAGCACTAGCGGGAGTTACGAGCAGTACTTC.

The chain uses TRBV6-6 and TRBJ2-6; D gene unclear. The ends were cut back, 0 bases at V and 4 bases at J, with 10 bases in the middle. Germline CDR1 MNHNY, CDR2 SVGAGI (reference sequence). This CDR3 has 16 amino acids. The CDR3 spells CASSYSTGAGANVLTF. The CDR3 coding sequence is TGTGCCAGCAGTTACTCGACCGGAGCCGGGGCCAACGTCCTGACTTTC.

V gene TRBV7-6 combines with J gene TRBJ1-6; unclear D gene. The V and J ends lost 5 bases and 0 bases respectively, with 8 bases between them. This CDR3 is 15 amino acids long. The germline gives CDR1 SGHVS, CDR2 FNYEAQ. CDR3 nucleotides: TGTGCCAGCAGCACAGAGAGCTCCTATAATTCACCCCTCCACTTT. It is translated as CASSTESSYNSPLHF. Full variable domain (outside the CDR3, taken from reference TRBV7-6 and TRBJ1-6): GAGVSQSPRYKVTKRGQDVALRCDPISGHVSLYWYRQALGQGPEFLTYFNYEAQQDKSGLPNDRFSAERPEGSISTLTIQRTEQRDSAMYRCASSTESSYNSPLHFGNGTRLTVT.

The J gene is TRBJ1-3, the V gene TRBV7-9, with TRBD1 matching 7 bases. V was pared by 6 bases and J by 2 bases, with 1 base of the junction left unmatched. CDR1 and CDR2 from the germline V gene are SEHNR and FQNEAQ (reference sequence). CDR3 size: 13 residues. CDR3 residues: CASRQGTGNTIYF. The CDR3 DNA sequence: TGTGCCAGCAGACAGGGGACTGGAAACACCATATATTTT.

This clone was seen a single time. The chain couples TRBV5-1 to TRBJ2-3; 8 nucleotides align to TRBD2. CDR1 SGHRS and CDR2 YFSETQ come from the germline V gene. The V and J ends lost 4 bases and 0 bases, in that order; junction bases with no gene match: 10. The CDR3 covers 17 residues. CDR3 bases: TGCGCCAGCAGCCGGGCGGCTAGCGGGTCTAGCACAGATACGCAGTATTTT. Translated: CASSRAASGSSTDTQYF.

The rearrangement joins TRBV4-3 to TRBJ1-2; D gene ambiguous. V lost 0 bases, J lost 3 bases, and 8 bases lay in between. Germline CDR1 is LGHNA and CDR2 is YSLEER. The CDR3 contains 14 residues. CDR3 sequence: CASSQESRDYGYTF. CDR3 nucleotide sequence: TGCGCCAGCAGCCAAGAATCGCGGGACTATGGCTACACCTTC.

V and J are TRBV9 and TRBJ2-3; TRBD2 aligns across 9 bases. Germline V gene lookup returns CDR1 SGDLS and CDR2 YYNGEE. This CDR3 contains 21 residues. J was trimmed by 1 base and V by 1 base; bases with no gene match: 19. CDR3 sequence reads: CASSVSGRSSGGLTRTDTQYF. The CDR3 coding sequence is TGTGCCAGCAGCGTAAGCGGAAGGAGTAGCGGGGGTCTCACTCGCACAGATACGCAGTATTTT.

V gene TRBV9 combines with J gene TRBJ1-1, with a weak D call TRBD1 (6 bases). V lost 5 bases and J lost 1, with 15 bases in between. The length of the CDR3 is 15 residues. The germline gives CDR1 SGDLS, CDR2 YYNGEE. Written as DNA, the CDR3 is TGTGCCAGCAGTCCTCGGACAGCGAAGAACACTGAAGCTTTCTTT. Translating it yields CASSPRTAKNTEAFF. Based on the CDR3 plus reference TRBV9 and TRBJ1-1, the full variable domain is DSGVTQTPKHLITATGQRVTLRCSPRSGDLSVYWYQQSLDQGLQFLIQYYNGEERAKGNILERFSAQQFPDLHSELNLSSLELGDSALYFCASSPRTAKNTEAFFGQGTRLTVV.

The genes are TRBV21-1 and TRBJ2-5; the listed D gene, TRBD2, was not tested against the DNA. TRBV21-1 is labeled a pseudogene. The CDR3 is 14 residues long. The CDR3 DNA sequence: TGTGCCAGCAGCAAACCCGACTTACAAGAGACCCAGTACTTC. Amino acid sequence: CASSKPDLQETQYF.

V usage is TRBV2 and J usage is TRBJ1-5; D may be TRBD1 (5 bases). Per germline, CDR1 SNHLY and CDR2 FYNNEI. Between the trimmed V and J ends, which lost 7 bases and 7 bases, there was a span of 14 bases. This CDR3 spans 13 amino acids. The CDR3 DNA reads TGTGCCAGCACTCCCAGGGAGGAGCAGCCCCAGCATTTT. Amino acids: CASTPREEQPQHF.

This rearrangement joins TRBV9 to TRBJ2-1, with D perhaps TRBD2 (5 bases). CDR1 is SGDLS and CDR2 is YYNGEE in the germline V gene. CDR3 length: 16 residues. The V and J ends lost 0 bases and 0 bases respectively, with 10 bases between them. CDR3 region: CASSVAGLSSYNEQFF. The CDR3 DNA sequence: TGTGCCAGCAGCGTAGCCGGACTCAGCTCCTACAATGAGCAGTTCTTC.

This clone has more than one count but fewer than ten. The V call is TRBV6-5, the J call TRBJ1-2, with D possibly TRBD1 on 5 matching bases. CDR1 is MNHEY and CDR2 is SVGAGI in the germline V gene. The CDR3 has 13 amino acids. The V and J ends lost 7 bases and 6 bases respectively, with 15 bases between them. CDR3 DNA: TGTGCCAGCACCGACAGCCCGCGCAATGGCTACACCTTC. This translates into CASTDSPRNGYTF.

The chain links TRBV20-1 to TRBJ2-1; D perhaps matches TRBD2 (6 bases). CDR1 is DFQATT, CDR2 SNEGSKA, per germline (reference sequence). Deletions cut 3 bases from V and 3 bases from J, with 9 bases between. The CDR3 spans 13 residues. The CDR3 here is CSASRGSYNEQFF. The CDR3 region has the DNA TGCAGTGCTAGTCGGGGGAGCTACAATGAGCAGTTCTTC.

The chain uses TRBV4-2 and TRBJ2-5; no definite D call. With 4 bases removed from V and 1 base from J, the gap between germline ends came to 13 bases. The CDR3 consists of 15 residues. CDR1 LGHNA and CDR2 YNFKEQ come from the germline V gene. CDR3 sequence reads: CASSPSGSVQETQYF. The DNA of the CDR3 is TGTGCCAGCAGCCCGTCTGGCAGCGTCCAAGAGACCCAGTACTTC.

This chain joins TRBV3-1 (or the pseudogene TRBV3-2) and TRBJ2-2; 7 bases are a match to TRBD1. Germline V gene data show CDR1 as LGHDT and CDR2 as YNNKEL (reference sequence). The CDR3 has 15 residues. V trimming: 0 bases; J trimming: 7 bases; junction bases outside the gene matches: 5. The DNA of the CDR3 is TGTGCCAGCAGCCAAGACCACGGACAGGTCGGGGAGCTGTTTTTT. Protein product: CASSQDHGQVGELFF.

This clone has just a few counts. The chain is built from TRBV3-1 (or the pseudogene TRBV3-2) and TRBJ1-6; D call uncertain. The length of the CDR3 is 16 residues. Trimming shortened V by 2 bases and J by 2 bases, and 10 bases separated the two germline ends. Germline V lookup: CDR1 LGHDT, CDR2 YNNKEL (reference sequence). CDR3: CASSQRGSTYNSPLHF. The CDR3 DNA follows: TGTGCCAGCAGCCAAAGAGGGTCTACCTATAATTCACCCCTCCACTTT.

This clone was detected only once. The J gene is TRBJ1-5, the V gene TRBV28, with TRBD1 matching 7 bases. The CDR3 covers 14 residues. J gave up 7 bases and V 3 bases, and 6 bases lay outside the gene matches. CDR1 MDHEN and CDR2 SYDVKM come from the germline V gene. The CDR3 here is CASSFRGLGQPQHF. The CDR3, as DNA: TGTGCCAGCAGTTTTAGGGGGCTCGGCCAGCCCCAGCATTTT.

V is TRBV25-1 and J is TRBJ1-3, with 7 bases fitting TRBD1. The CDR3 extends over 15 amino acids. The V and J ends lost 8 bases and 7 bases, in that order; junction bases with no gene match: 14. Germline V gene data show CDR1 as MGHDK and CDR2 as SYGVNS. Here the CDR3 reads CASVTVDRAWNTIYF. The CDR3 DNA reads TGTGCCAGCGTGACCGTAGACAGGGCATGGAACACCATATATTTT.

The chain joins TRBV7-9 to TRBJ1-5; D gene unclear. Germline values: CDR1 SEHNR, CDR2 FQNEAQ (reference sequence). This CDR3 has 14 amino acids. The V gene lost 1 base and the J gene lost 5 bases, with 9 bases spanning the gap. CDR3 nucleotide sequence: TGTGCCAGCAGCTTAGACTTTCCTGATCAGCCCCAGCATTTT. Translation: CASSLDFPDQPQHF.

This chain uses TRBV14 with TRBJ1-6, with D possibly being TRBD1 (5 bases). Germline loops: CDR1 SGHDN, CDR2 FVKESK. V lost 4 bases, J lost 4 bases, and 8 bases lay in between. This CDR3 has 14 amino acids. CDR3 sequence: CASSPPGYNSPLHF. The CDR3 DNA reads TGTGCCAGCAGCCCCCCAGGGTATAATTCACCCCTCCACTTT.